The clone carrying this T cell receptor (beta chain) was counted a few times. The antigen remains undetermined. In germline, CDR1 is GTSNPN, CDR2 SVGIG (reference sequence). CDR3 length: 13 residues. Trimming shortened V by 1 base and J by 8 bases, and 12 bases separated the two germline ends. The PCR had 60 Vbeta and 13 Jbeta primers. Generated by immunoSEQ multiplex PCR, the TCRdb table keeps only in-frame clones and is missing some. The sample shows more than 110,000 clones, roughly three quarters of them seen only once. These data come from a study of cytomegalovirus exposure and HLA in healthy donors. Study outcomes and limitations: After further analysis at a later stage, some 15,000 TCR beta sequences were associated with HLA alleles at 0.05 false discovery rate. Sequencing depth roughly uniform across donors was assumed in presence/absence analyses.

The donors were healthy bone marrow donors. Sequences were obtained from PBMCs. This sequence joins TRBV30 and TRBJ1-5, with a tentative D call TRBD1 (6 bases). The clonotype comes from a man aged 18 to 35 in good health and CMV-seronegative. CDR3 protein: CAWSGLGAEPQHF. The CDR3 DNA reads as TGTGCCTGGAGTGGTTTGGGGGCCGAGCCCCAGCATTTT.